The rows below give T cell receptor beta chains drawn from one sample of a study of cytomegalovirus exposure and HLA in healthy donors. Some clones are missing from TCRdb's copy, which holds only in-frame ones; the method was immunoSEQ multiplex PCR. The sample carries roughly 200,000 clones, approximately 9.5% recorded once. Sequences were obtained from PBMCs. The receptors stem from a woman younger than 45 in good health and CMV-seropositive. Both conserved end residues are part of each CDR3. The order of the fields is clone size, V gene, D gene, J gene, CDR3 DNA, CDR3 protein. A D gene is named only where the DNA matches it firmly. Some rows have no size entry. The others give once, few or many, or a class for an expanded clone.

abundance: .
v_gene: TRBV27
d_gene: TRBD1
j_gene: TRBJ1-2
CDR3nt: TGTGCCAGCACCTCGGGATTACTCAGGGGGCATGGCTACACCTTC
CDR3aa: CASTSGLLRGHGYTF

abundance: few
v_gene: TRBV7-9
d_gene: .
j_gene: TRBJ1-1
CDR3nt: TGTGCCAGCAGCTTAGCGTTGGGCCAGTCGTCGAACACTGAAGCTTTCTTT
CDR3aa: CASSLALGQSSNTEAFF

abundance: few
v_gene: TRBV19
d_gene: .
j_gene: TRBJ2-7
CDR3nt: TGTGCCAGTACCTCCCCCGAGAGTTACGAGCAGTACTTC
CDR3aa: CASTSPESYEQYF

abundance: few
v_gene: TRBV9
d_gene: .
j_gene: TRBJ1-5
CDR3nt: TGTGCCAGCAGCGTAGGCCTACAGGGCTTGGGGAATCAGCCCCAGCATTTT
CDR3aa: CASSVGLQGLGNQPQHF

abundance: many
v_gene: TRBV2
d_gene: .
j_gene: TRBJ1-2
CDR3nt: TGTGCCAGCGATAATCTATCCCGGAACGGGGATGGCTACACCTTC
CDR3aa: CASDNLSRNGDGYTF

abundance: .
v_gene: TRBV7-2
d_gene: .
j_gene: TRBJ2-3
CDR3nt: TGTGCCAGCAGCTTACCCCCTAACACAGATACGCAGTATTTT
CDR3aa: CASSLPPNTDTQYF

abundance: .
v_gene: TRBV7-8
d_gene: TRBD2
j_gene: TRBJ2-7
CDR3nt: TGTGCCAGCGGCGGGAGTAGTTATGGCGAGCAGTACTTC
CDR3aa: CASGGSSYGEQYF

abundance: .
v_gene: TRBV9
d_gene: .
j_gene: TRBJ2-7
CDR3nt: TGTGCCAGCAGCGTAGGAGTGGCGGGAAGGTACGAGCAGTACTTC
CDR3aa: CASSVGVAGRYEQYF

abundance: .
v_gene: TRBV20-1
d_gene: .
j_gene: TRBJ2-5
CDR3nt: TGCAGTGCTACCAGGGGCGAGACCCAGTACTTC
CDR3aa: CSATRGETQYF

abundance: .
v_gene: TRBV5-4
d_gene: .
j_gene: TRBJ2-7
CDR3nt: TGTGCCAGCGGAATAGGCCCCAGGGACGAGCAGTACTTC
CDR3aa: CASGIGPRDEQYF

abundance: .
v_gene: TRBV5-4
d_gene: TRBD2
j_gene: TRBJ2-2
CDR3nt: TGTGCCAGCAGCTTGGTAGCGGGAGGGCAAGGCGGGGAGCTGTTTTTT
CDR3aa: CASSLVAGGQGGELFF

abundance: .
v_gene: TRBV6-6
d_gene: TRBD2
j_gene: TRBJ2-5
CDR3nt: TGTGCCAGCAGACGGACTAGCGGCACACAAGAGACCCAGTACTTC
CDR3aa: CASRRTSGTQETQYF

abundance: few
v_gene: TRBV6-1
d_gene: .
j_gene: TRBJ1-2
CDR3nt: TGTGCCAGCAGGCAGGTGGGAGGGTATGGCTACACCTTC
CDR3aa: CASRQVGGYGYTF

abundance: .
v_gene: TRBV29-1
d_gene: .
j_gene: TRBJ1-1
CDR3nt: TGCAGCGCCTCTGGACAGTTGAACACTGAAGCTTTCTTT
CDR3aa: CSASGQLNTEAFF

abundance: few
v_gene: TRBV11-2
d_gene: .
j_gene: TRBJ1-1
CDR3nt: TGTGCCAGCAGCTTAGATCGGGATAGGAGGCAAGCTTTCTTT
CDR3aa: CASSLDRDRRQAFF

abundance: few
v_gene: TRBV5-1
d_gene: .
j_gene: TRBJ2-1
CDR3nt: TGCGCCAGCAGCTTGACCTACAGGGTGTGGGACAATGAGCAGTTCTTC
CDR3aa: CASSLTYRVWDNEQFF

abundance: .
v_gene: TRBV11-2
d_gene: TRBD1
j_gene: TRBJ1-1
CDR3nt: TGTGCCAGCAGCTTAGAAACAGGGGGGTACACTGAAGCTTTCTTT
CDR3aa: CASSLETGGYTEAFF

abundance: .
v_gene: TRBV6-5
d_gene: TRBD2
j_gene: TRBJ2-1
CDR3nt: TGTGCCAGCAGGCCCACTAGCGGGGAGCAGTTCTTC
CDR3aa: CASRPTSGEQFF

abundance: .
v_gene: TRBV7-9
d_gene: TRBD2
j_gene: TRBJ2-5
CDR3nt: TGTGCCAGCAGCCCCCGTAGCGGGAAAGAGACCCAGTACTTC
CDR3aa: CASSPRSGKETQYF

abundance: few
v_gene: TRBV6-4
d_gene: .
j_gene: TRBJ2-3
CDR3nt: TGTGCCAGCAGTGAATATTTGCGGGGAAGCACAGATACGCAGTATTTT
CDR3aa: CASSEYLRGSTDTQYF

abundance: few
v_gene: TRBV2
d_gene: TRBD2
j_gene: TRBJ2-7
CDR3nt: TGTGCCAGCAGTGTTCAAGCGGGAGGGTTTGAAGTCTCCTACGAGCAGTACTTC
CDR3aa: CASSVQAGGFEVSYEQYF

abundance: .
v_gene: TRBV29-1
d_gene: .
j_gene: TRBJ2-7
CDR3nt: TGCAGCGTTGGCGGGCGGACCTACGAGCAGTACTTC
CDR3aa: CSVGGRTYEQYF

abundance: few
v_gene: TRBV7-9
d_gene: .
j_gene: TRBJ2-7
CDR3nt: TGTGCCAGCAGCTTGGTAGGGGGACGGCAGACTTACGAGCAGTACTTC
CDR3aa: CASSLVGGRQTYEQYF

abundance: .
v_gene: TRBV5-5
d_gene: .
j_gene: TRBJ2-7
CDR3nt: TGTGCCAGCAGCTTGCAGGTCCCCTACGAGCAGTACTTC
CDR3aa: CASSLQVPYEQYF

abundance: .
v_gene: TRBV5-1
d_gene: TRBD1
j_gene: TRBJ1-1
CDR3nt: TGCGCCAGCAGCGTGACAGGGGAGGGCACTGAAGCTTTCTTT
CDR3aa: CASSVTGEGTEAFF

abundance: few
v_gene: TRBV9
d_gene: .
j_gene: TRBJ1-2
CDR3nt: TGTGCCAGCAGCCCAGAGGGCGACTATGGCTACACCTTC
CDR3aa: CASSPEGDYGYTF

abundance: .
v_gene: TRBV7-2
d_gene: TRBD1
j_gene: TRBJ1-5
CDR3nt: TGTGCCAGCAGTCCCGGGACAGGGATCAATCAGCCCCAGCATTTT
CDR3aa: CASSPGTGINQPQHF

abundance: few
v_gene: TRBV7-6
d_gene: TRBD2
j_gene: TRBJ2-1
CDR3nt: TGTGCCAGCTGGAGCGGGAGGGCCTACAATGAGCAGTTCTTC
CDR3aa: CASWSGRAYNEQFF

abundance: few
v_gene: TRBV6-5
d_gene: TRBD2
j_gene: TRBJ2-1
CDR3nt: TGTGCCAGCAGTTACAGGACTAGCGGGATTGGTGAGCAGTTCTTC
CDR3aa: CASSYRTSGIGEQFF

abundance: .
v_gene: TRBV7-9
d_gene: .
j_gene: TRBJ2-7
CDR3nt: TGTGCCAGCAGCTTAGGTGTCAACTACTACGAGCAGTACTTC
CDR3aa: CASSLGVNYYEQYF

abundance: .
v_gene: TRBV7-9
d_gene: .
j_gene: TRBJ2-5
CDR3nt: TGTGCCAGCAGCTTAACGGGACTTCTACAAGAGACCCAGTACTTC
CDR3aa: CASSLTGLLQETQYF

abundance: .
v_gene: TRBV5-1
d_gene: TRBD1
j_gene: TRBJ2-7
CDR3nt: TGCGCCAGCAGCGCGGGACAGGTTAGTCTTTCCGAGCAGTACTTC
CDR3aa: CASSAGQVSLSEQYF

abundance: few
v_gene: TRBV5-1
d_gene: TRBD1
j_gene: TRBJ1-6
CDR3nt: TGCGCCAGCAGCTTGGAGTCAGGGGGAAATAGTTCACCCCTCCACTTT
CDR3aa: CASSLESGGNSSPLHF

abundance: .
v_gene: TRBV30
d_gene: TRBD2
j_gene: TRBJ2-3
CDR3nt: TGTGCCTGGAGTTCGGCGGGAGGGCCATCAGATACGCAGTATTTT
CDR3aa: CAWSSAGGPSDTQYF

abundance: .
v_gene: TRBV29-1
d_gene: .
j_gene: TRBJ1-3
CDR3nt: TGCAGCGTGGACTTAGACTCTGGAAACACCATATATTTT
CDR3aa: CSVDLDSGNTIYF

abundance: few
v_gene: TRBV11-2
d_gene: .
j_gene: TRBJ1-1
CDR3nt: TGTGCCAGCAGCGGCAGGGAAATGAACACTGAAGCTTTCTTT
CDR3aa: CASSGREMNTEAFF

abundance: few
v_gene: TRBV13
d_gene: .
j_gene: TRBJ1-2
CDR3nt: TGTGCCAGCAGCGGCGAGGGGACTCCCGTCGATGGCTACACCTTC
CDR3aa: CASSGEGTPVDGYTF

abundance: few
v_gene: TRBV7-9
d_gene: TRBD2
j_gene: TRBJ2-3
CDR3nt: TGTGCCAGCAGCAAAAGCCTAGCGGGAGGGCATCCAGATACGCAGTATTTT
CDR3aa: CASSKSLAGGHPDTQYF

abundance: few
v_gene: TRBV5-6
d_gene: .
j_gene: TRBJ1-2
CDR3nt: TGTGCCAGCAGCACGACGGGGAACTATGGCTACACCTTC
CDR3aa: CASSTTGNYGYTF

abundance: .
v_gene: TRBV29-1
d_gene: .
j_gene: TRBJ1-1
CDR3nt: TGCAGCGTTGTCCGGCGGGCAAACACTGAAGCTTTCTTT
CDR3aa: CSVVRRANTEAFF

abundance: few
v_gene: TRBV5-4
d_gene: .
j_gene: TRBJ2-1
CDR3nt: TGTGCCAGCAGCTTGGTTAACAATGAGCAGTTCTTC
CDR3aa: CASSLVNNEQFF

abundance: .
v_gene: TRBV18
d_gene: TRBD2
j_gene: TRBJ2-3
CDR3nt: TGTGCCAGTTCTGCGGGGGTATGGGGAGCAGATACGCAGTATTTT
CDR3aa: CASSAGVWGADTQYF

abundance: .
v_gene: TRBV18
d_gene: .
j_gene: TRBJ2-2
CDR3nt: TGTGCCAGCTCACCAGTCCCGGCGGGGCCCGGGGAGCTGTTTTTT
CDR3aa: CASSPVPAGPGELFF

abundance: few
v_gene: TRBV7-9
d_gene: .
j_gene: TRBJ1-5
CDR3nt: TGTGCCAGCAGCTTAGACGAGGCGCAGCCCCAGCATTTT
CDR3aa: CASSLDEAQPQHF

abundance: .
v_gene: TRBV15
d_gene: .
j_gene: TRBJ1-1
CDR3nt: TGTGCCACCTCCAAGGAGGGGTTGAACACTGAAGCTTTCTTT
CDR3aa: CATSKEGLNTEAFF

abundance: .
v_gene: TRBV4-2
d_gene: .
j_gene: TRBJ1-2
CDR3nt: TGTGCCAGCAGCCTAAAAGGAAAGGGGGCTAACTATGGCTACACCTTC
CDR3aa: CASSLKGKGANYGYTF

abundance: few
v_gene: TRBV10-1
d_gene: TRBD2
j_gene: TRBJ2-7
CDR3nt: TGCGCCAGCAGTGAGGGACTAGCGGGAGACGAGCAGTACTTC
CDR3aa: CASSEGLAGDEQYF

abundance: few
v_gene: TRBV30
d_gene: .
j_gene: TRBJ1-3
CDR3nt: TGTGCCTGGAGTGCTTACAGGGCGAACACCATATATTTT
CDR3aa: CAWSAYRANTIYF